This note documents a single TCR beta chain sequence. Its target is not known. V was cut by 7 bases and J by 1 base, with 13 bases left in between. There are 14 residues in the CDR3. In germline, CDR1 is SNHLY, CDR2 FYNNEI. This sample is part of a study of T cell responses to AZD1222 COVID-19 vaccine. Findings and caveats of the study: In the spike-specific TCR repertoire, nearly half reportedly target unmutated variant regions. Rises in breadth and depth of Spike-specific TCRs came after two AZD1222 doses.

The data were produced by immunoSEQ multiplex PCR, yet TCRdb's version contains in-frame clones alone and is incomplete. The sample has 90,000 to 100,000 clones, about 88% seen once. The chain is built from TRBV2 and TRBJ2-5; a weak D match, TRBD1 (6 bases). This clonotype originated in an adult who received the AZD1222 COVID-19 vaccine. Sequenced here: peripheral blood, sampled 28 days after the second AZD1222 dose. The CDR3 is CASNSRGIQETQYF. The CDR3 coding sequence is TGTGCCAGCAACAGCAGGGGAATCCAAGAGACCCAGTACTTC.